One and the same sample provided the 20 T cell receptor beta chains below, sequenced in a study of T cells in Graves' hyperthyroidism and ophthalmopathy. Template material for amplifying TCR beta CDR3 regions consisted of RNA transcripts. During a first-round RT-PCR of the TCR CDR3, the HTBI primer set was used. TCRdb called the multiplex PCR reads again in MiXCR, with one record for every CDR3 protein. Of approximately 620,000 distinct CDR3 sequences in the sample, approximately 15% were seen once. The specimen sequenced was blood. Receptors originate from a woman in her forties with Graves' ophthalmopathy.

CDR3 region: CAISERRPGDLDTQYF. The CDR3, as DNA: TGTGCCATCAGTGAGAGGCGGCCAGGGGATCTAGATACGCAGTATTTT. V usage is TRBV10-3 and J usage is TRBJ2-3; possibly TRBD1 for D (6 bases). The CDR3 is 16 residues long. Germline V CDR1 and CDR2: ENHRY, SYGVKD. Trimming cost V 2 bases and J 5 bases, with 17 bases left between them.

This clonotype was observed a handful of times. The J gene is TRBJ2-1, the V gene TRBV19; 12 bases line up with TRBD2. CDR1 and CDR2 (germline): LNHDA, SQIVND (reference sequence). The CDR3 is 21 residues long. V lost 3 bases and J lost 0; bases outside the gene matches: 15. As DNA, the CDR3 is TGTGCCAGTAGTATGCGTCTCGGCGGGACTAGCGGGCCGAGCTCCTACAATGAGCAGTTCTTC. It encodes CASSMRLGGTSGPSSYNEQFF.

Only a few counts were recorded for this clonotype. It may be a read error: a sequence one base away is much more abundant. The chain has TRBV7-9 and TRBJ1-2; D is undetermined. The ends were cut back, 5 bases at V and 4 bases at J, with 11 bases in the middle. CDR1 SEHNR and CDR2 FQNEAQ come from the germline V gene (reference sequence). The CDR3 is made up of 13 amino acids. CDR3 in amino acids: CASSPDRFYGYTF. The CDR3, as DNA: TGTGCCAGCAGCCCGGACCGCTTCTATGGCTACACCTTC.

This clonotype was picked up many times. V usage is TRBV20-1 and J usage is TRBJ2-4; unclear D gene. The germline V gene encodes CDR1 DFQATT and CDR2 SNEGSKA (reference sequence). CDR3 length: 11 residues. V lost 0 bases and J lost 7, with 4 bases in between. The CDR3 loop reads CSARDHNIQYF. CDR3 in DNA: TGCAGTGCTAGAGACCATAACATTCAGTACTTC.

This clonotype has at least ten counts. Sequence at one end of the junction differs from germline and may be a read error. The chain recombines TRBV7-7 with TRBJ1-3; D not resolved. The germline V gene encodes CDR1 SSHAT and CDR2 FNYEAQ (reference sequence). The CDR3 is 13 residues long. The CDR3 DNA is TGTGCTAGCAGCTCAGGCACGGAAAACACCATATATTTT. Protein product: CASSSGTENTIYF. Variable domain in full (rest from reference TRBV7-7 and TRBJ1-3): GAGVSQSPRYKVTKRGQDVTLRCDPISSHATLYWYQQALGQGPEFLTYFNYEAQPDKSGLPSDRFSAERPEGSISTLTIQRTEQRDSAMYRCASSSGTENTIYFGEGSWLTVV.

This chain connects TRBV19 to TRBJ1-1, with 7 bases aligning to TRBD1. After removal of 1 base from V and 2 bases from J, the junction contained 13 bases not matched to a gene. CDR1 is LNHDA and CDR2 is SQIVND in the germline V gene (reference sequence). The length of the CDR3 is 18 residues. The CDR3 is CASSIVRFEGTANTEAFF. The CDR3 bases are TGTGCCAGTAGTATAGTGCGTTTTGAGGGGACAGCAAACACTGAAGCTTTCTTT.

The chain uses TRBV10-3 and TRBJ2-7; the D gene is possibly TRBD2 (6 bases). Germline assignment: CDR1 ENHRY and CDR2 SYGVKD. This CDR3 is 14 amino acids long. V was pared by 7 bases and J by 2 bases, with 15 bases between. CDR3 sequence (DNA): TGTGCCATCAACCCGCAGGGAGGTACCTACGAGCAGTACTTC. Its protein is CAINPQGGTYEQYF.

This clonotype turned up a few times. The J gene is TRBJ1-2, the V gene TRBV28, with TRBD1 matching over 7 bases. The CDR3 is made up of 13 amino acids. J gave up 8 bases and V 9 bases, and 12 bases lay outside the gene matches. Germline V gives CDR1 MDHEN, CDR2 SYDVKM. CDR3 amino acids: CASHRQGLRGYTF. CDR3 coding DNA: TGTGCCAGTCACCGACAGGGATTGAGAGGCTACACCTTC.

This clonotype has just a few counts. The rearrangement links TRBV7-2 to TRBJ2-2; D remains unclear. Germline loops: CDR1 SGHTA, CDR2 FQGNSA. V was shortened by 4 bases and J by 8 bases, with 8 bases between the two germline ends. This CDR3 has 12 residues. The CDR3 reads CASSYGRGELFF. The CDR3, as DNA: TGTGCCAGCAGCTATGGTCGGGGGGAGCTGTTTTTT.

The V call is TRBV6-1, the J call TRBJ2-1, with TRBD1 as a possible D gene (5 bases). Germline loops: CDR1 MNHNS, CDR2 SASEGT. CDR3 length: 17 amino acids. Trimming removed 6 bases at V and 2 bases at J, with 20 bases between. The CDR3 DNA is TGTGCCAGCAGAGCAGGTAAACAGGCGTGGGCCTACAATGAGCAGTTCTTC. It encodes CASRAGKQAWAYNEQFF.

This clonotype was observed many times. The chain uses TRBV30 and TRBJ1-2; D unclear. In germline, CDR1 is GTSNPN, CDR2 SVGIG (reference sequence). Trimming left V 0 bases short and J 3 bases short, with 2 bases between. This CDR3 region has 11 residues. The CDR3 DNA sequence: TGTGCCTGGAGTGTACACTATGGCTACACCTTC. Translated, it gives CAWSVHYGYTF.

This clonotype has a count of ten or more. The J gene is TRBJ1-6, the V gene TRBV28; D perhaps matches TRBD1 (6 bases). V gave up 1 base and J gave up 9 bases, with 13 bases separating them. Germline CDR1 reads MDHEN; CDR2 reads SYDVKM. This CDR3 region has 15 residues. CDR3 coding DNA: TGTGCCAGCAGTTTATCCAGGGGAAGGGGTTCACCCCTCCACTTT. Its translation is CASSLSRGRGSPLHF.

V gene TRBV3-1 combines with J gene TRBJ1-1; D remains ambiguous. Germline-derived CDR1 and CDR2 are LGHDT and YNNKEL (reference sequence). The CDR3 extends over 15 amino acids. Deletions cut 2 bases from V and 0 bases from J, with 10 bases between. The CDR3 loop reads CASSQRSTVNTEAFF. The CDR3 DNA is TGTGCCAGCAGCCAAAGATCCACCGTGAACACTGAAGCTTTCTTT.

There are many counts of this clonotype. The chain combines TRBV5-5 with TRBJ2-7, with D tentatively TRBD2 (6 bases). The germline CDR1 and CDR2 sequences are SGHKS and YYEKEE (reference sequence). V lost 0 bases and J 3 bases, leaving 25 bases between the germline ends. CDR3 length equals 19 residues. CDR3 residues: CASSLEADGLIGENYEQYF. The DNA for the CDR3 is TGTGCCAGCAGCTTGGAAGCGGACGGACTAATCGGTGAAAACTACGAGCAGTACTTC. Complete variable domain (other parts from reference TRBV5-5 and TRBJ2-7): DAGVTQSPTHLIKTRGQQVTLRCSPISGHKSVSWYQQVLGQGPQFIFQYYEKEERGRGNFPDRFSARQFPNYSSELNVNALLLGDSALYLCASSLEADGLIGENYEQYFGPGTRLTVT.

This clonotype was counted between two and nine times. This chain uses TRBV20-1 with TRBJ1-1; possible D gene TRBD1, 6 bases. V lost 0 bases and J lost 5, with 13 bases in between. CDR3 length equals 14 residues. The germline gives CDR1 DFQATT, CDR2 SNEGSKA (reference sequence). The chain's CDR3 is CSARDRHRVTEAFF. The DNA of the CDR3 is TGCAGTGCTAGAGATCGGCACAGGGTGACTGAAGCTTTCTTT.

This clonotype was found many times. The V gene is TRBV5-1, the J gene TRBJ2-1, with a tentative D call TRBD1 (6 bases). Trimming removed 2 bases from V and 8 bases from J, with 20 bases in between. The CDR3 length is 16 residues. Germline CDR1 reads SGHRS; CDR2 reads YFSETQ. CDR3 in DNA: TGCGCCAGCAGCTTAGTTCCCGCAGGGGATTACGATGAGCAGTTCTTC. Its translation is CASSLVPAGDYDEQFF.

This clonotype was counted ten times or more. The V and J genes are TRBV20-1 and TRBJ2-2; D possibly uses TRBD1 or TRBD2 (5 bases each). Trimming left V 4 bases short and J 4 bases short, with 16 bases between. CDR1 DFQATT and CDR2 SNEGSKA come from the germline V gene (reference sequence). The CDR3 is 15 amino acids. The CDR3 region is CSATRDERSTGELFF. The CDR3 coding sequence is TGCAGTGCTACCCGGGACGAGAGAAGCACCGGGGAGCTGTTTTTT.

This clonotype was recorded many times. The rearrangement joins TRBV2 to TRBJ2-1, with 7 bases matching TRBD2. J gave up 7 bases and V 6 bases, and 6 bases lay outside the gene matches. Germline assignment: CDR1 SNHLY and CDR2 FYNNEI. The CDR3 extends over 13 amino acids. CDR3 nucleotides: TGTGCCAGCAGGGGTGGACTAGGGAATGAGCAGTTCTTC. Translated: CASRGGLGNEQFF.

This clonotype was seen ten or more times. V gene TRBV2 combines with J gene TRBJ2-1, with a possible D match to TRBD1 (6 bases). The CDR3 extends over 13 amino acids. Germline CDR1 is SNHLY and CDR2 is FYNNEI. V was pared by 5 bases and J by 2 bases, with 7 bases between. CDR3: CASSRTAYNEQFF. The CDR3 DNA sequence: TGTGCCAGCAGTCGGACAGCCTACAATGAGCAGTTCTTC.

This clonotype came up many times. The CDR3 sequence is CASTRQGLDEQYF. The DNA of the CDR3 is TGTGCCAGCACCCGACAGGGGCTCGACGAGCAGTACTTC. The J gene is TRBJ2-7, the V gene TRBV28; TRBD1 agrees at 8 bases. This CDR3 has 13 residues. Germline V CDR1 and CDR2: MDHEN, SYDVKM. V was clipped by 7 bases and J by 5 bases; unmatched bases: 7.